These T cell receptor beta chains were read from a single sample in a study of T-cell reconstitution after alpha-beta-depleted transplantation in children. TCRdb re-called the PCR reads through MiXCR, storing one row per CDR3 protein. This table holds fewer than 550,000 distinct CDR3 sequences, about an eighth found once. The sequencing here drew on PBMCs, mostly from graft donor cells, taken 180 days after TCRalphabeta/CD19-depleted stem cell transplant. All receptors derive from a female patient between 2 and 15 years old who had a stem cell transplant for aplastic anemia, so the T cells may come from the graft donor. The CDR3 runs from the conserved cysteine through the conserved F or W. The order of the fields is clone size, J gene, D gene, V gene, CDR3 protein, CDR3 DNA. D genes are given only for firm matches. Size tells how often a clone was seen (once, few, many) or the class of an expanded clone, and some rows leave it out.

>NA|TRBJ2-1|TRBD2|TRBV29-1
CSATLAGLYNEQFF
TGCAGCGCGACTTTAGCGGGACTCTACAATGAGCAGTTCTTC
>NA|TRBJ1-5|NA|TRBV20-1
CSARPGPGNQPQHF
TGCAGTGCTAGACCGGGTCCGGGGAATCAGCCCCAGCATTTT
>few|TRBJ1-5|TRBD1|TRBV20-1
CSAGTGRAYSNQPQHF
TGCAGTGCGGGGACAGGGAGGGCCTATAGCAATCAGCCCCAGCATTTT
>many|TRBJ1-5|TRBD1|TRBV12-3/TRBV12-4
CASSLAPRTGGGQPQHF
TGTGCCAGCAGTTTAGCTCCACGGACAGGGGGCGGTCAGCCCCAGCATTTT
>NA|TRBJ1-5|NA|TRBV6-1
CASRFSQHSNQPQHF
TGTGCCAGTCGTTTTTCCCAACATAGCAATCAGCCCCAGCATTTT
>few|TRBJ1-2|TRBD1|TRBV20-1
CSAAQGASVGYTF
TGCAGTGCGGCCCAGGGGGCGAGTGTAGGCTACACCTTC
>NA|TRBJ2-1|TRBD1|TRBV7-2
CASSPEGQAEQFF
TGTGCCAGCAGCCCCGAAGGACAGGCCGAGCAGTTCTTC
>NA|TRBJ1-5|NA|TRBV20-1
CSARQVVGSNQPQHF
TGCAGTGCTAGACAGGTCGTAGGGAGCAATCAGCCCCAGCATTTT
>NA|TRBJ2-7|NA|TRBV28
CASSNHYGGPPYEQYF
TGTGCCAGCAGTAATCATTATGGGGGGCCCCCCTACGAGCAGTACTTC
>few|TRBJ2-3|NA|TRBV11-2
CASSVRLAGGNPPDTQYF
TGTGCCAGCAGCGTCCGGTTGGCGGGTGGGAACCCCCCAGATACGCAGTATTTT
>NA|TRBJ2-6|NA|TRBV28
CASRGLAKSSGANVLTF
TGTGCCAGCAGGGGCCTAGCGAAGAGCTCTGGGGCCAACGTCCTGACTTTC
>few|TRBJ2-7|NA|TRBV7-3
CASSTTPQGGEQYF
TGTGCCAGCAGCACGACCCCCCAGGGGGGCGAGCAGTACTTC
>few|TRBJ1-5|TRBD1|TRBV24-1
CATSGTGVGDQPQHF
TGTGCCACCAGCGGGACAGGGGTTGGAGATCAGCCCCAGCATTTT
>few|TRBJ2-4|NA|TRBV2
CASRVLAKNIQYF
TGTGCCAGCAGGGTCCTAGCCAAAAACATTCAGTACTTC
>few|TRBJ1-1|NA|TRBV6-2/TRBV6-3
CASSYSNFRVRTEAFF
TGTGCCAGCAGTTACTCGAATTTTCGGGTTAGGACTGAAGCTTTCTTT
>NA|TRBJ2-1|TRBD2|TRBV4-3
CASSQDRGSGNSYNEQFF
TGCGCCAGCAGCCAAGATAGAGGTAGCGGGAACTCCTACAATGAGCAGTTCTTC
>NA|TRBJ2-1|NA|TRBV21-1
CASTEGGSYNEQFF
TGTGCCAGCACGGAGGGGGGCTCCTACAATGAGCAGTTCTTC
>NA|TRBJ2-1|TRBD2|TRBV12-5
CASGLVIRGEANEQFF
TGTGCTAGTGGTTTGGTAATACGGGGGGAGGCCAATGAGCAGTTCTTC
>NA|TRBJ2-1|NA|TRBV11-2
CASSLWATSSYNEQFF
TGTGCCAGCAGCTTATGGGCCACCAGCTCCTACAATGAGCAGTTCTTC
>NA|TRBJ2-1|NA|TRBV9
CASSAGAVNPHARNEQFF
TGTGCCAGCAGCGCCGGCGCGGTCAACCCACATGCGCGCAATGAGCAGTTCTTC
>NA|TRBJ2-5|NA|TRBV7-8
CASSQNRGGETQYF
TGTGCCAGCAGCCAGAATCGGGGAGGAGAGACCCAGTACTTC
>few|TRBJ2-1|NA|TRBV6-4
CASSERGAPYNEQFF
TGTGCCAGCAGTGAGAGGGGGGCACCCTACAATGAGCAGTTCTTC
>NA|TRBJ2-7|NA|TRBV11-1
CASTSGSSSYEQYF
TGTGCCAGCACCTCAGGGTCAAGCTCCTACGAGCAGTACTTC
>few|TRBJ1-1|TRBD1|TRBV10-3
CAISEPDRGPEAFF
TGTGCCATCAGTGAGCCGGACAGGGGGCCTGAAGCTTTCTTT
>NA|TRBJ2-1|TRBD2|TRBV20-1
CSAVTSGGPPYNEQFF
TGCAGTGCTGTTACTAGCGGAGGGCCCCCTTACAATGAGCAGTTCTTC
>NA|TRBJ1-4|TRBD1|TRBV7-8
CASSLGTGATNEKLFF
TGTGCCAGCAGCTTAGGAACAGGGGCAACTAATGAAAAACTGTTTTTT
>few|TRBJ2-1|TRBD2|TRBV7-9
CASSQGLAFGNEQFF
TGTGCCAGCAGCCAGGGACTAGCGTTTGGCAATGAGCAGTTCTTC
>NA|TRBJ1-2|TRBD1|TRBV25-1
CASSPSNRGLNGYTF
TGTGCCAGCAGTCCTTCTAACAGGGGGCTGAATGGCTACACCTTC
>many|TRBJ1-2|NA|TRBV6-5
CASSFGRNYGYTF
TGTGCCAGCAGTTTTGGACGGAACTATGGCTACACCTTC
>NA|TRBJ2-1|NA|TRBV29-1
CSVEDRTVTEQFF
TGCAGCGTTGAAGATAGGACCGTCACTGAGCAGTTCTTC
>few|TRBJ2-5|NA|TRBV7-9
CASTPGDQETQYF
TGTGCCAGCACCCCGGGTGATCAAGAGACCCAGTACTTC
>NA|TRBJ2-5|NA|TRBV6-1
CASSGRTDRMETQYF
TGTGCCAGCAGTGGACGGACAGATAGAATGGAGACCCAGTACTTC
>few|TRBJ2-1|TRBD2|TRBV5-1
CASRAGTGRGNEQFF
TGCGCCAGCCGGGCCGGGACTGGGAGGGGCAATGAGCAGTTCTTC
>NA|TRBJ1-1|NA|TRBV19
CASTYDRQTTEAFF
TGTGCCAGTACCTACGACAGGCAGACGACTGAAGCTTTCTTT
>NA|TRBJ2-1|NA|TRBV5-1
CASSPTLKSSYNEQFF
TGCGCCAGCAGCCCAACACTCAAGAGCTCCTACAATGAGCAGTTCTTC
>NA|TRBJ2-1|NA|TRBV5-1
CASAIGRGPSYNEQFF
TGCGCCAGCGCAATCGGGCGGGGCCCCTCCTACAATGAGCAGTTCTTC
>many|TRBJ2-3|NA|TRBV5-1
CASSLQVRGSTDTQYF
TGCGCCAGCAGCTTGCAGGTCAGGGGAAGCACAGATACGCAGTATTTT
>few|TRBJ1-5|TRBD1|TRBV20-1
CSARDKGAGSDQPQHF
TGCAGTGCTAGAGATAAGGGGGCAGGCTCAGATCAGCCCCAGCATTTT
>once|TRBJ2-1|NA|TRBV27
CASSTLKADYNEQFF
TGTGCCAGCAGTACATTAAAAGCGGACTACAATGAGCAGTTCTTC
>few|TRBJ2-2|NA|TRBV20-1
CSARDSTSNTGELFF
TGCAGTGCTAGAGACTCGACCTCGAACACCGGGGAGCTGTTTTTT
>few|TRBJ2-1|TRBD2|TRBV9
CASSVGSSGRTNEQFF
TGTGCCAGCAGCGTAGGATCTAGCGGGAGGACCAATGAGCAGTTCTTC
>NA|TRBJ2-1|NA|TRBV7-7
CASSLSGLPGNEQFF
TGTGCCAGCAGCCTATCGGGCCTTCCGGGCAATGAGCAGTTCTTC
>many|TRBJ2-6|TRBD2|TRBV6-5
CASSYGGAGANVLTF
TGTGCCAGCAGTTACGGGGGGGCTGGGGCCAACGTCCTGACTTTC
>NA|TRBJ2-3|TRBD1|TRBV6-1
CASRETGGKDTQYF
TGTGCCAGCAGGGAGACAGGGGGCAAAGATACGCAGTATTTT
>NA|TRBJ2-1|TRBD2|TRBV7-9
CASSTRASGIGDEQFF
TGTGCCAGCAGCACCCGGGCTAGCGGGATTGGAGATGAGCAGTTCTTC
>few|TRBJ1-1|NA|TRBV18
CASSSRTTGLEAFF
TGTGCCAGCTCATCCAGGACGACAGGCCTTGAAGCTTTCTTT
>NA|TRBJ2-7|TRBD1|TRBV4-3
CASSQDRQGAYEQYF
TGCGCCAGCAGCCAAGATCGACAGGGGGCTTACGAGCAGTACTTC
>few|TRBJ1-3|NA|TRBV5-5
CASSLERQATLNTIYF
TGTGCCAGCAGCTTGGAACGGCAGGCTACTCTAAACACCATATATTTT
>many|TRBJ1-3|NA|TRBV7-2
CASSVGSSGNTIYF
TGTGCCAGCAGCGTGGGGAGCTCTGGAAACACCATATATTTT
>NA|TRBJ2-2|NA|TRBV28
CASKEGGTGELFF
TGTGCCAGCAAGGAGGGAGGCACCGGGGAGCTGTTTTTT
>many|TRBJ2-3|NA|TRBV4-3
CASSQVGGIGTDTQYF
TGCGCCAGCAGCCAAGTTGGCGGGATTGGGACAGATACGCAGTATTTT
>NA|TRBJ2-2|NA|TRBV4-3
CASSQHPWQGGTGELFF
TGCGCCAGCAGCCAACACCCATGGCAGGGTGGCACCGGGGAGCTGTTTTTT
>many|TRBJ2-5|NA|TRBV19
CASSRAYQETQYF
TGTGCCAGTAGCCGGGCCTACCAAGAGACCCAGTACTTC
>many|TRBJ2-2|TRBD2|TRBV24-1
CATSDLTKAGDTGELFF
TGTGCCACCAGTGATTTGACTAAGGCGGGAGACACCGGGGAGCTGTTTTTT
>few|TRBJ2-2|TRBD1|TRBV9
CASSAGTGGAGELFF
TGTGCCAGCAGCGCCGGGACAGGGGGGGCCGGGGAGCTGTTTTTT
>few|TRBJ2-6|NA|TRBV20-1
CSARTGAGANVLTF
TGCAGTGCTAGGACAGGTGCTGGGGCCAACGTCCTGACTTTC
>many|TRBJ2-3|TRBD2|TRBV7-8
CASSYRTSGPTDTQYF
TGTGCCAGCAGCTACCGGACTAGCGGACCCACAGATACGCAGTATTTT
>NA|TRBJ2-3|TRBD2|TRBV9
CASSASGRASTDTQYF
TGTGCCAGCAGCGCGAGCGGGAGGGCTAGCACAGATACGCAGTATTTT